The text below deals with one TCR beta chain. The data stem from a study of T cell changes during pregnancy in multiple sclerosis. Germline-derived CDR1 and CDR2 are MNHEY and SVGAGI. CDR3 length: 14 amino acids. V was clipped by 2 bases and J by 6 bases, with 10 bases between them. TCRdb's copy holds only in-frame clones and misses some; the assay was immunoSEQ multiplex PCR. The sample shows about 40,000 clones, 75% to 95% of them seen only once. The chain carries TRBV6-5 and TRBJ2-2; maybe TRBD1 (5 bases). The origin of this receptor is a female donor with multiple sclerosis, enrolled in a pregnancy study. The sequencing used CD8+ T cells from peripheral blood mononuclear cells, collected before pregnancy. This CDR3 reads CASSYGQGAGELFF. CDR3 nucleotides: TGTGCCAGCAGTTACGGTCAGGGTGCCGGGGAGCTGTTTTTT.